A selection of T cell receptor beta chains follows, all from one sample in a study of cytomegalovirus exposure and HLA in healthy donors. The protocol was immunoSEQ multiplex PCR, while the TCRdb copy is restricted to in-frame clones and leaves out a portion. This sample has about 160,000 clones, with roughly 80% found just once. The sample consisted of PBMCs. These receptors were obtained from a woman aged 25-40 years in good health and CMV-seropositive. Each CDR3 is given with its conserved first and last residue. D genes are given only for firm matches. For some rows the clone size is stated as once, few or many, or as a class when expanded; others skip it.

d_gene	v_gene	abundance	j_gene	CDR3nt	CDR3aa
.	TRBV9	.	TRBJ2-5	TGTGCCAGCAGCCCAGGGGTAGGGGGAGGGGAGACCCAGTACTTC	CASSPGVGGGETQYF
TRBD1	TRBV7-8	.	TRBJ2-5	TGTGCCAGCAGCCTCAGACAGGGGGCGATTAGGAAGACCCAGTACTTC	CASSLRQGAIRKTQYF
.	TRBV7-2	once	TRBJ2-3	TGTGCCAGCAGCCCCTTTAGTTTATCTAGCACAGATACGCAGTATTTT	CASSPFSLSSTDTQYF
.	TRBV18	.	TRBJ2-7	TGTGCCAGCTCATCCCTTAGCGAGCAGTACTTC	CASSSLSEQYF
.	TRBV7-9	.	TRBJ2-7	TGTTCCAGCAGCTTAACTACAGGTCGTACCTACGAGCAGTACTTC	CSSSLTTGRTYEQYF
.	TRBV6-4	.	TRBJ2-5	TGTGCCAGCAGTGATAAGGGGTCGGAGACCCAGTACTTC	CASSDKGSETQYF
TRBD2	TRBV2	.	TRBJ2-5	TGTGCCAGCAGGGGTCAAGCGGGGGTTAACCAAGAGACCCAGTACTTC	CASRGQAGVNQETQYF
TRBD1	TRBV9	.	TRBJ2-1	TGTGCCAGCAGCGTTGATGGGACAGGGCACAATGAGCAGTTCTTC	CASSVDGTGHNEQFF
TRBD1	TRBV5-1	.	TRBJ2-1	TGCGCCAGCAGCTTGACAGGGACAGTCTACAATGAGCAGTTCTTC	CASSLTGTVYNEQFF
.	TRBV25-1	.	TRBJ2-7	TGTGCCAGTCGTATCGGTTCCTACGAGCAGTACTTC	CASRIGSYEQYF
.	TRBV7-6	.	TRBJ2-7	TGTGCCAGCAGCTTGTCCGGGACGGGAGCCTACGAGCAGTACTTC	CASSLSGTGAYEQYF
TRBD2	TRBV2	once	TRBJ2-1	TGTGCCAGCAGTGAAGCGGGACTAGCGGGGCCCAATGAGCAGTTCTTC	CASSEAGLAGPNEQFF
TRBD1	TRBV13	.	TRBJ2-7	TGTGCCATAAAGGGACAGGGATACGAGCAGTACTTC	CAIKGQGYEQYF
TRBD2	TRBV5-1	.	TRBJ2-7	TGCGCCAGCAGCCCGGGACTAGCCTACTCCTACGAGCAGTACTTC	CASSPGLAYSYEQYF
TRBD1	TRBV5-6	.	TRBJ1-1	TGTGCCAGCAGCTTCGGGACAGGGAATACTGAAGCTTTCTTT	CASSFGTGNTEAFF
.	TRBV19	.	TRBJ1-3	TGTGCCAGTAGTCTACAGGATCGCGAAAACACCATATATTTT	CASSLQDRENTIYF
TRBD1	TRBV2	.	TRBJ1-5	TGTGCCAGCAGTGGGATGGGACAGCCAAATCAGCCCCAGCATTTT	CASSGMGQPNQPQHF
.	TRBV7-2	.	TRBJ2-3	TGTGCCAGCAGCCTAGAGGGGGATACGCAGTATTTT	CASSLEGDTQYF
.	TRBV18	.	TRBJ1-5	TGTGCCAGCTCACCAGGGGGCGGGTCTGGGCAGCCCCAGCATTTT	CASSPGGGSGQPQHF
TRBD2	TRBV10-3	.	TRBJ2-1	TGTGCCATCAGTGGACGATGGACTAGCGGGGGATCCTCCTACAATGAGCAGTTCTTC	CAISGRWTSGGSSYNEQFF
.	TRBV18	.	TRBJ1-2	TGTGCCAGCTCACTCACAAACTATGGCTACACCTTC	CASSLTNYGYTF
TRBD1	TRBV27	.	TRBJ2-2	TGTGCCAGCAGTTTGACAGGGGTACGCACCGGGGAGCTGTTTTTT	CASSLTGVRTGELFF
.	TRBV5-4	.	TRBJ1-2	TGTGCCAGCAGCTTGGAAGGGGTCGGCTACACCTTC	CASSLEGVGYTF
.	TRBV4-3	.	TRBJ2-1	TGCGCCAGCAGCCAAGAGGAGCGGTACAATGAGCAGTTCTTC	CASSQEERYNEQFF
.	TRBV6-1	.	TRBJ1-5	TGTGCCAGCCTAAGACAGGCAAATAGCAATCAGCCCCAGCATTTT	CASLRQANSNQPQHF
.	TRBV4-3	.	TRBJ1-2	TGCGCCAGCAGCCAAGATCCCGACTGGCCCAACTATGGCTACACCTTC	CASSQDPDWPNYGYTF
TRBD1	TRBV10-3	.	TRBJ2-3	TGTGCCATCAACAGGGGATTATCTATTAATACGCAGTATTTT	CAINRGLSINTQYF
.	TRBV18	.	TRBJ2-7	TGTGCCAGCTCACCTCTGACAAACTACGAGCAGTACTTC	CASSPLTNYEQYF
.	TRBV19	.	TRBJ2-3	TGTGCCAGTAGTATACAGGGCAGGGGTTATACAGATACGCAGTATTTT	CASSIQGRGYTDTQYF